These 18 T cell receptor beta chains originate from one sample sequenced in a study of CD8 T cells in ankylosing spondylitis. TCRdb fed the 5' RACE reads into MiXCR, producing one record per CDR3 protein. The table shows 150,000 to 200,000 distinct CDR3 sequences, with around 13% occurring only once. The sample taken for sequencing was blood, either unsorted or a sorted T cell fraction (not recorded which). The receptors were sampled from a male donor with ankylosing spondylitis or in good health (not recorded which).

This clonotype was seen a handful of times. The chain joins TRBV4-1 to TRBJ2-7; D is perhaps TRBD2 (7 bases). The CDR3 has 14 amino acids. Trimming stripped 7 bases from V and 7 bases from J, with 20 bases between. Germline CDR1 and CDR2: MGHRA and YSYEKL. CDR3 residues: CASTLVAGAGEQYF. CDR3 sequence (DNA): TGCGCCAGCACCCTTGTTGCGGGGGCGGGGGAGCAGTACTTC.

The CDR3 is CASSSTAMNTEAFF. CDR3 nucleotides: TGTGCCAGCAGTTCGACAGCTATGAACACTGAAGCTTTCTTT. This chain connects TRBV7-8 to TRBJ1-1; D is possibly TRBD1 (5 bases). The CDR3 runs 14 residues. Germline CDR1 reads SGHVS; CDR2 reads FQNEAQ. V was cut by 6 bases and J by 0 bases, with 11 bases left in between.

The chain is built from TRBV20-1 and TRBJ2-7; perhaps D is TRBD1 or TRBD2 (6 bases each). This CDR3 contains 14 residues. The germline V gene encodes CDR1 DFQATT and CDR2 SNEGSKA (reference sequence). V was trimmed by 6 bases and J by 6 bases, leaving 21 bases between them. The CDR3 is CSANPGEGGSEQYF. CDR3 bases: TGCAGTGCCAACCCCGGCGAAGGGGGGAGCGAGCAGTACTTC.

The sample holds a few counts of this clonotype. The chain recombines TRBV7-9 with TRBJ1-2; a weak D match, TRBD1 (6 bases). The V gene's germline CDR1 is SEHNR and CDR2 FQNEAQ (reference sequence). V shed 4 bases and J shed 5 bases, with 17 bases lying between them. The CDR3 is made up of 15 amino acids. The CDR3 protein is CASSSRGRGVYGYTF. CDR3 in DNA: TGTGCCAGCAGCTCACGGGGTAGGGGGGTTTATGGCTACACCTTC.

This clonotype came up many times. The CDR3 reads CSVEENTPGETQYF. For the CDR3, the DNA is TGCAGCGTTGAAGAGAACACACCGGGGGAGACCCAGTACTTC. The chain links TRBV29-1 to TRBJ2-5; D possibly corresponds to TRBD2 (5 bases). Germline V gene data show CDR1 as SQVTM and CDR2 as ANQGSEA. The CDR3 is 14 residues long. Trimming removed 0 bases from V and 5 bases from J, with 13 bases in between.

This clonotype has at least ten counts. This rearrangement joins TRBV3-1 to TRBJ1-1; weak D call: TRBD1 (6 bases). V lost 0 bases and J lost 1, with 9 bases in between. Per the germline V gene, CDR1 is LGHDT and CDR2 is YNNKEL (reference sequence). CDR3 length equals 15 residues. The CDR3 loop reads CASSQDRGWNTEAFF. The CDR3 bases are TGTGCCAGCAGCCAAGACAGGGGATGGAACACTGAAGCTTTCTTT.

This clonotype occurred a few times. This chain links TRBV5-4 with TRBJ2-3, with D tentatively TRBD2 (6 bases). This CDR3 is 15 amino acids long. Germline lookup yields CDR1 SGHNT and CDR2 YYREEE (reference sequence). V lost 3 bases to trimming and J lost 2 bases, with 13 bases between them. The CDR3: CASSWDSASTDTQYF. The CDR3 region has the DNA TGTGCCAGCAGCTGGGACTCCGCGTCCACAGATACGCAGTATTTT.

This chain joins TRBV12-3 or TRBV12-4 and TRBJ1-1; D may be TRBD1 (6 bases). Deletions cut 1 base from V and 2 bases from J, with 8 bases between. The CDR3 has 14 residues. The CDR3 coding sequence is TGTGCCAGCAGTTTAGGGGGGGCAAACACTGAAGCTTTCTTT. It is translated as CASSLGGANTEAFF.

This clonotype was seen only a few times. This chain connects TRBV29-1 to TRBJ2-7, with D unclear. CDR1 and CDR2 from the germline V gene are SQVTM and ANQGSEA. Trimming shortened V by 4 bases and J by 1 base, and 2 bases separated the two germline ends. The CDR3 length is 10 residues. The CDR3 DNA reads TGCAGCGTTGTTTCCTACGAGCAGTACTTC. Protein product: CSVVSYEQYF.

This rearrangement joins TRBV27 to TRBJ1-1; D unresolved. The CDR3 is made up of 14 amino acids. Germline V gene data show CDR1 as MNHEY and CDR2 as SMNVEV (reference sequence). V shed 6 bases and J shed 1 base, with 12 bases lying between them. The CDR3 is CASSTGGQNTEAFF. CDR3 DNA sequence: TGTGCCAGCAGCACCGGCGGGCAGAACACTGAAGCTTTCTTT.

This clonotype was detected only a few times. The chain uses TRBV7-9 and TRBJ2-7; D is unresolved. V lost 5 bases and J lost 3, with 11 bases in between. Germline lookup yields CDR1 SEHNR and CDR2 FQNEAQ (reference sequence). This CDR3 has 13 residues. This CDR3 reads CASSPPQDYEQYF. The CDR3 bases are TGTGCCAGCAGCCCGCCCCAAGACTACGAGCAGTACTTC.

This clonotype was recorded many times. The chain couples TRBV5-4 to TRBJ1-1; D gene ambiguous. The CDR3 has 12 residues. With 0 bases removed from V and 11 bases from J, the gap between germline ends came to 11 bases. Looked up from germline, CDR1 is SGHNT and CDR2 is YYREEE (reference sequence). CDR3 DNA: TGTGCCAGCAGCTTGGGGACTAACGTGGCTTTCTTT. It translates to CASSLGTNVAFF.

This sequence joins TRBV7-9 and TRBJ2-1, with D hard to call. The V gene lost 8 bases and the J gene lost 5 bases, with 13 bases spanning the gap. The CDR3 extends over 13 amino acids. Germline V gene data show CDR1 as SEHNR and CDR2 as FQNEAQ (reference sequence). CDR3 sequence (DNA): TGTGCCAGCGCGGCAGTGGGCGACAATGAGCAGTTCTTC. This sequence encodes CASAAVGDNEQFF.

The chain uses TRBV3-1 and TRBJ2-2; the match to TRBD1 covers 8 bases. Germline CDR1 and CDR2: LGHDT and YNNKEL (reference sequence). Germline trimming cut 6 bases from V and 0 bases from J; bases unmatched to any gene: 6. The CDR3 is made up of 16 amino acids. CDR3 in DNA: TGTGCCAGCAGTGTATTGGACAGGGCGAACACCGGGGAGCTGTTTTTT. Translated: CASSVLDRANTGELFF.

In this sample, this clonotype turned up many times. The genes are TRBV29-1 and TRBJ2-3, with unresolved D. CDR3 length: 12 residues. V was cut by 1 base and J by 8 bases, with 10 bases left in between. The germline CDR1 and CDR2 sequences are SQVTM and ANQGSEA. For the CDR3, the DNA is TGCAGCGTTGAAGTCCTTGATGGTACGCAGTATTTT. This sequence encodes CSVEVLDGTQYF.

J is TRBJ1-2 and V is TRBV20-1; D remains ambiguous. CDR1 is DFQATT, CDR2 SNEGSKA, per germline (reference sequence). The CDR3 is 11 residues long. V was trimmed by 5 bases and J by 7 bases, leaving 11 bases between them. CDR3 amino acids: CSAPREGGYTF. The DNA of the CDR3 is TGCAGTGCTCCCCGGGAAGGTGGCTACACCTTC.

The genes are TRBV7-9 and TRBJ2-7, with TRBD1 identical over 9 bases. CDR1 is SEHNR and CDR2 is FQNEAQ in the germline V gene (reference sequence). The length of the CDR3 is 15 residues. Losses at the gene ends were 4 bases for V and 3 bases for J; bases not matched to a gene: 7. This CDR3 reads CASSSGTGRNYEQYF. CDR3 in DNA: TGTGCCAGCAGCTCTGGGACAGGGAGAAACTACGAGCAGTACTTC.

This clonotype showed up just a few times. The chain carries TRBV4-2 and TRBJ1-1; no clear D. Between the trimmed V and J ends, which lost 4 bases and 1 base, there was a span of 16 bases. There are 16 residues in the CDR3. The germline CDR1 and CDR2 sequences are LGHNA and YNFKEQ. The CDR3 bases are TGTGCCAGCAGCCGGTCGGTAGGCGCAGCGAACACTGAAGCTTTCTTT. The encoded protein is CASSRSVGAANTEAFF.